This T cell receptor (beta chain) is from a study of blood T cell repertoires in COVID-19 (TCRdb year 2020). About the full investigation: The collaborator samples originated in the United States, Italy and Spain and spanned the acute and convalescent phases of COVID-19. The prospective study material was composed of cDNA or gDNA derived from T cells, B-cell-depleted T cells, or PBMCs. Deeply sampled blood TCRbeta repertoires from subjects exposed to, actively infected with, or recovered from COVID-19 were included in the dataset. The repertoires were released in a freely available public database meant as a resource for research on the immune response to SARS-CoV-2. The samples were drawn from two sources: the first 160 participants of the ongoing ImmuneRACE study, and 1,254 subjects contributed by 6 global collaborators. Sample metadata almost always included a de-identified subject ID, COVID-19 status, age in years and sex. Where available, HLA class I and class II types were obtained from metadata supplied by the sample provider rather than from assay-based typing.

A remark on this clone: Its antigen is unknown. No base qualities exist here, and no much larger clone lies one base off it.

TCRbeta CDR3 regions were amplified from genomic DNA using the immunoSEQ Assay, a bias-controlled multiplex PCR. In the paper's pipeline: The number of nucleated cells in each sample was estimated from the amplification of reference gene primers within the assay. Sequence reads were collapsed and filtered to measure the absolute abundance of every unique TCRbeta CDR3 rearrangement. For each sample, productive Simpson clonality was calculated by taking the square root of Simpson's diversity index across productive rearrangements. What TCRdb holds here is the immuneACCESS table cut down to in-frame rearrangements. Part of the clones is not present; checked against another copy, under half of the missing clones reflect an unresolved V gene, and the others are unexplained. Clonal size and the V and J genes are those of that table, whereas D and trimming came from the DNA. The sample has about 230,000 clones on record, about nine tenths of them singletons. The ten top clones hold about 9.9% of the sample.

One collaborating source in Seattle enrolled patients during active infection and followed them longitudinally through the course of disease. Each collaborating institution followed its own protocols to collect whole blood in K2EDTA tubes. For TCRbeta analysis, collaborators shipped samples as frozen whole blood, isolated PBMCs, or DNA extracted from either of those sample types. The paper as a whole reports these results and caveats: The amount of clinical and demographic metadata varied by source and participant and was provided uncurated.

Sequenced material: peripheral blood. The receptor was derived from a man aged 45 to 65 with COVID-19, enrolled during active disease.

The CDR3 corresponds to CASSQATGEAYGYTF. The sequenced DNA is TGCGCCAGCAGCCAAGCGACAGGGGAAGCCTATGGCTACACCTTC. The receptor chain draws on TRBV4-3 and TRBJ1-2, and TRBD1 aligns with 8 junction nucleotides. The CDR3 runs 15 residues from the cysteine to the phenylalanine. The DNA shown is the 45-base CDR3, in frame from base 1. As encoded in the germline V gene, CDR1 is LGHNA while CDR2 is YSLEER. Trimming removed 1 base from V and 4 bases from J; the gene matches leave 5 bases unexplained.